These T cell receptor beta chains were read from a single sample in a study of T cells in Graves' hyperthyroidism and ophthalmopathy. TCRdb reanalysed the multiplex PCR reads using MiXCR and keeps one entry per CDR3 protein. The sample carries hundreds of thousands of distinct CDR3 sequences, around 20% recorded once. The sequenced sample was blood. These receptors were obtained from a woman in her fifties or sixties with Graves' hyperthyroidism that later progressed to Graves' ophthalmopathy. Each CDR3 is given with its conserved first and last residue. The D gene is left open where the match is weak. The size of a clone is reported for some rows only, either as once, few or many, or as a class for expanded clones.

V gene	clone size	J gene	D gene	CDR3 protein	CDR3 DNA
TRBV9	many	TRBJ1-1	TRBD1	CASSEGTDGETEAFF	TGTGCCAGCAGCGAGGGGACAGATGGAGAAACTGAAGCTTTCTTT
TRBV7-2	few	TRBJ2-1	TRBD2	CASSPPGLANEQFF	TGTGCCAGCAGCCCCCCGGGACTAGCGAATGAGCAGTTCTTC
TRBV5-4	few	TRBJ1-4	TRBD1	CASGLGQGSNEKLFF	TGTGCCAGCGGCTTGGGACAGGGGTCTAATGAAAAACTGTTTTTT
TRBV2	many	TRBJ1-2	-	CASSEAQGSYGYTF	TGTGCCAGCAGTGAAGCCCAGGGGAGCTATGGCTACACCTTC
TRBV7-8	many	TRBJ2-5	TRBD1	CASTLAYAGTGEETQYF	TGTGCCAGCACCCTCGCTTATGCAGGGACAGGGGAAGAGACCCAGTACTTC
TRBV29-1	few	TRBJ1-1	TRBD1	CSVGQGVATEAFF	TGCAGCGTCGGACAGGGGGTGGCCACTGAAGCTTTCTTT
TRBV6-1	-	TRBJ2-7	TRBD2	CASSYGTSGTPYEQYF	TGTGCCAGCTCCTACGGTACTAGCGGGACCCCCTACGAGCAGTACTTC
TRBV18	many	TRBJ2-5	-	CASSPNSGLEQETQYF	TGTGCCAGCTCACCAAATTCGGGTCTGGAACAAGAGACCCAGTACTTC
TRBV3-1	many	TRBJ1-5	-	CASSQAGTAGYQPQHF	TGTGCCAGCAGCCAAGCCGGGACGGCCGGGTATCAGCCCCAGCATTTT
TRBV30	many	TRBJ2-1	-	CAWSGMTDPGSYNEQFF	TGTGCCTGGAGCGGGATGACAGATCCAGGTTCCTACAATGAGCAGTTCTTC
TRBV6-5	-	TRBJ2-7	-	CASSYSTPGSGVRYEQYF	TGTGCCAGCAGTTACTCCACCCCCGGGTCGGGAGTTAGGTACGAGCAGTACTTC
TRBV20-1	-	TRBJ1-6	TRBD1	CSARGQGRLGSPLHF	TGCAGTGCTAGGGGACAGGGGCGATTGGGATCACCCCTCCACTTT
TRBV3-1	many	TRBJ1-1	-	CASTPPGRRNTEAFF	TGTGCCAGCACCCCTCCCGGACGGAGGAACACTGAAGCTTTCTTT
TRBV4-1	few	TRBJ2-7	-	CASSQDGSKYF	TGCGCCAGCAGCCAAGATGGGAGCAAGTACTTC
TRBV19	few	TRBJ1-5	-	CASSISPNQPQHF	TGTGCCAGTAGTATCTCACCTAATCAGCCCCAGCATTTT
TRBV10-3	-	TRBJ1-4	-	CAISDPSRQSSNEKLFF	TGTGCCATCAGTGACCCCTCTAGACAGAGCTCTAATGAAAAACTGTTTTTT
TRBV6-1	-	TRBJ1-1	-	CASSGTAYTEAFF	TGTGCCAGCAGTGGGACGGCGTACACTGAAGCTTTCTTT
TRBV2	-	TRBJ1-2	-	CASSGGQQLYGYTF	TGTGCCAGCAGTGGAGGTCAGCAACTCTATGGCTACACCTTC
TRBV7-2	-	TRBJ1-1	-	CASSTAGVPNTEALF	TGTGCCAGCAGCACGGCAGGGGTTCCGAACACTGAAGCTCTCTTT
TRBV27	-	TRBJ1-4	TRBD1	CASSQRQGIAANEKLFF	TGTGCCAGCAGTCAACGACAGGGAATCGCGGCTAATGAAAAACTGTTTTTT
TRBV6-5	few	TRBJ1-4	-	CASSYLPSTNEKLFF	TGTGCCAGCAGTTACCTTCCATCAACTAATGAAAAACTGTTTTTT
TRBV10-2	few	TRBJ2-2	-	CASTDPMRTNTGELFF	TGCGCCAGCACCGACCCGATGAGGACGAACACCGGGGAGCTGTTTTTT
TRBV13	few	TRBJ2-7	TRBD2	CASSRGLAGGEYEQYF	TGTGCCAGCAGCCGGGGACTAGCGGGGGGGGAGTACGAGCAGTACTTC
TRBV3-1	many	TRBJ2-3	-	CASSQERGADTQYF	TGTGCCAGCAGCCAAGAGAGGGGGGCAGATACGCAGTATTTT
TRBV11-1	many	TRBJ2-5	TRBD1	CASSFPLTGGAGDEETQYF	TGTGCCAGCAGCTTCCCTTTAACAGGGGGCGCAGGTGACGAAGAGACCCAGTACTTC
TRBV20-1	many	TRBJ2-7	-	CSAGGPGESYEQYF	TGCAGTGCTGGGGGGCCTGGGGAGTCCTACGAGCAGTACTTC
TRBV9	few	TRBJ1-6	-	CASSVGVARRGGYNSPLHF	TGTGCCAGCAGCGTAGGGGTCGCACGAAGAGGGGGCTATAATTCACCCCTCCACTTT
TRBV10-2	-	TRBJ2-7	-	CASRTPTGEQYF	TGCGCCAGCCGCACTCCCACGGGCGAGCAGTACTTC
TRBV20-1	many	TRBJ2-1	-	CSARAGRGGHNEQFF	TGCAGTGCTAGAGCCGGCAGGGGGGGACACAATGAGCAGTTCTTC
TRBV2	-	TRBJ1-3	-	CASREDVGNTIYF	TGTGCCAGCAGGGAGGACGTTGGAAACACCATATATTTT
TRBV20-1	-	TRBJ2-7	-	CSATRTATYEQYF	TGCAGTGCGACTAGGACAGCCACCTACGAGCAGTACTTC
TRBV20-1	few	TRBJ1-2	TRBD1	CSATGDNGYTF	TGCAGTGCCACAGGGGACAATGGCTACACCTTC
TRBV5-6	many	TRBJ2-1	-	CASSSLGGGGEQFF	TGTGCCAGCAGCTCCCTTGGTGGGGGAGGTGAGCAGTTCTTC
TRBV28	many	TRBJ2-7	-	CASQKGIYEQYF	TGTGCCAGCCAGAAGGGGATCTACGAGCAGTACTTC
TRBV27	few	TRBJ1-2	-	CASGGSSNYGYTF	TGTGCCAGCGGGGGCAGTTCCAACTATGGCTACACCTTC
TRBV28	-	TRBJ2-5	TRBD1	CASSLLTGTGRFFFLPQNF	TGTGCCAGCAGTTTATTAACCGGGACAGGTAGATTTTTTTTTCTTCCTCAGAACTTC
TRBV2	many	TRBJ1-4	-	CASSGAETGAEKLFF	TGTGCCAGCAGTGGGGCAGAGACAGGTGCTGAAAAACTGTTTTTT
TRBV7-9	-	TRBJ1-1	-	CASSSWGDTEAFF	TGTGCCAGCAGCTCCTGGGGGGACACTGAAGCTTTCTTT
TRBV5-1	many	TRBJ2-3	TRBD2	CASSLAASGGADTQYF	TGCGCCAGCAGCTTGGCGGCTAGCGGGGGCGCAGATACGCAGTATTTT
TRBV6-5	few	TRBJ2-3	TRBD2	CASSYDLRLAGDTDTQYF	TGTGCCAGCAGTTACGATTTGCGACTAGCGGGGGACACAGATACGCAGTATTTT
TRBV12-3/TRBV12-4	few	TRBJ1-5	-	CASSPALGGVGQPQHF	TGTGCCAGCAGTCCAGCGTTGGGGGGGGTGGGTCAGCCCCAGCATTTT
TRBV6-1	few	TRBJ2-6	-	CASSVLTGSGANVLTF	TGTGCCAGCAGTGTGCTTACGGGGAGTGGGGCCAACGTCCTGACTTTC
TRBV27	few	TRBJ2-3	-	CASSLGRVGADTQYF	TGTGCCAGCAGTTTAGGCAGGGTGGGGGCAGATACGCAGTATTTT
TRBV9	few	TRBJ1-4	TRBD1	CASSVLWTGWYEKLFF	TGTGCCAGCAGCGTACTATGGACAGGATGGTACGAAAAACTGTTTTTT
TRBV10-1	few	TRBJ1-2	-	CASSESPLRGYTF	TGCGCCAGCAGTGAATCGCCTCTGCGAGGCTACACCTTC
TRBV6-9	-	TRBJ2-3	TRBD2	CASSFGTSGETDTQYF	TGTGCCAGCAGTTTCGGGACTAGCGGGGAGACAGATACGCAGTATTTT
TRBV19	few	TRBJ1-1	-	CASSIDGAEAFF	TGTGCCAGTAGTATAGATGGGGCTGAAGCTTTCTTT
TRBV18	many	TRBJ2-3	-	CASSPPPQGGFTDTQYF	TGTGCCAGCTCACCACCCCCCCAGGGGGGATTCACAGATACGCAGTATTTT
TRBV6-2/TRBV6-3	-	TRBJ2-3	-	CASSFAQGKGTDTQYF	TGTGCCAGCAGCTTCGCGCAGGGGAAAGGGACAGATACGCAGTATTTT
TRBV4-1	few	TRBJ1-2	-	CASSQILQDPYGYTF	TGCGCCAGCAGCCAGATACTTCAAGATCCCTATGGCTACACCTTC
TRBV3-1	many	TRBJ1-1	-	CASSQVGTEAFF	TGTGCCAGCAGCCAAGTTGGGACAGAAGCTTTCTTT
TRBV12-3/TRBV12-4	many	TRBJ2-3	-	CASRGGHDTQYF	TGTGCCAGCAGGGGGGGGCATGATACGCAGTATTTT
TRBV3-1	many	TRBJ1-1	-	CATGTGAEAFF	TGTGCCACCGGAACCGGGGCCGAAGCTTTCTTT
TRBV9	-	TRBJ1-6	TRBD1	CASSPYGQGVYNSPLHF	TGTGCCAGCAGCCCCTACGGACAGGGGGTTTATAATTCACCCCTCCACTTT
TRBV20-1	many	TRBJ1-1	TRBD1	CSARRRGLLVAFF	TGCAGTGCTAGGCGCAGGGGGCTCTTGGTAGCTTTCTTT
TRBV5-1	few	TRBJ2-3	-	CASSLVVSEFTDTQYF	TGCGCCAGCAGCTTGGTTGTCTCAGAGTTCACAGATACGCAGTATTTT